The 32 T cell receptor beta chains below all came from one sample that was sequenced in a study of T cell responses to AZD1222 COVID-19 vaccine. Sequencing was performed with immunoSEQ multiplex PCR; in TCRdb, only in-frame clones are kept and a portion is missing. The sample lists some 140,000 clones; approximately 89% were seen once. The specimen comprised peripheral blood, sampled on day 0 of AZD1222 vaccination. The source is an adult in good health.

The CDR3 reads CASSSTVTEKLFF. The CDR3 DNA is TGTGCCAGCAGCTCGACAGTTACTGAAAAACTGTTTTTT. The chain carries TRBV11-3 and TRBJ1-4, with a possible D match to TRBD1 (5 bases). CDR1 and CDR2 (germline): SGHNT, YENEEA. Trimming cost V 4 bases and J 7 bases, with 10 bases left between them. The CDR3 loop spans 13 amino acids.

The chain has TRBV2 and TRBJ1-5; 7 positions match TRBD1. The CDR3 is 15 residues long. From germline, CDR1 is SNHLY and CDR2 FYNNEI. The V and J ends lost 3 bases and 3 bases, in that order; junction bases with no gene match: 5. CDR3 region: CASSEMGQYNQPQHF. The CDR3 region has the DNA TGTGCCAGCAGTGAGATGGGACAGTACAATCAGCCCCAGCATTTT. Together with reference TRBV2 and TRBJ1-5, the CDR3 gives the full variable domain: EPEVTQTPSHQVTQMGQEVILRCVPISNHLYFYWYRQILGQKVEFLVSFYNNEISEKSEIFDDQFSVERPDGSNFTLKIRSTKLEDSAMYFCASSEMGQYNQPQHFGDGTRLSIL.

This sequence joins TRBV10-1 and TRBJ1-1; D is undetermined. The CDR3 length is 13 residues. Trimming shortened V by 0 bases and J by 11 bases, and 13 bases separated the two germline ends. The germline CDR1 and CDR2 sequences are WNHNN and SYGVQD (reference sequence). The CDR3 reads CASSESGGGDAFF. In nucleotides, the CDR3 is TGCGCCAGCAGTGAGTCCGGCGGAGGAGACGCTTTCTTT.

This chain links TRBV6-1 with TRBJ2-7; D is undetermined. Looked up from germline, CDR1 is MNHNS and CDR2 is SASEGT. Trimming removed 2 bases from V and 4 bases from J, with 6 bases in between. The CDR3 totals 12 residues. The CDR3 loop is CASSEYGYEQYF. The CDR3 bases are TGTGCCAGCAGTGAATACGGATACGAGCAGTACTTC.

The chain carries TRBV2 and TRBJ2-5; D is unclear. The V gene lost 3 bases and the J gene lost 11 bases, with 10 bases spanning the gap. This CDR3 has 11 residues. Per germline, CDR1 SNHLY and CDR2 FYNNEI. The CDR3, as DNA: TGTGCCAGCAGTGATTATGGTTCTCAGTACTTC. Its translation is CASSDYGSQYF.

The genes are TRBV5-4 and TRBJ2-5; TRBD2 matches 12 bases. Germline V gives CDR1 SGHNT, CDR2 YYREEE (reference sequence). This CDR3 has 16 residues. The ends lost 3 bases at V and 4 bases at J; junction bases unmatched: 7. CDR3 sequence reads: CASSSTSGGRGETQYF. In nucleotides, the CDR3 is TGTGCCAGCAGCTCAACTAGCGGGGGGCGGGGAGAGACCCAGTACTTC.

This clone was picked up one time. The chain uses TRBV12-5 and TRBJ1-4; D gene uncertain. CDR1 and CDR2 from the germline V gene are LGHNT and FRNRAP. With 7 bases removed from V and 1 base from J, the gap between germline ends came to 7 bases. The CDR3 contains 13 residues. CDR3 nucleotide sequence: TGTGCTAGTGAGGGCCGAACTAATGAAAAACTGTTTTTT. This encodes CASEGRTNEKLFF.

This chain links TRBV7-9 with TRBJ1-1; 7 nucleotides agree with TRBD1. The CDR3 loop spans 15 amino acids. Trimming removed 6 bases from V and 1 base from J; junction bases left unmatched: 8. Germline V gene lookup returns CDR1 SEHNR and CDR2 FQNEAQ (reference sequence). The CDR3 DNA is TGTGCCAGCAGTAGTGACAGGGCTGGGAACACTGAAGCTTTCTTT. Residues: CASSSDRAGNTEAFF.

The chain is built from TRBV2 and TRBJ2-7; 7 bases fit TRBD2. The CDR3 totals 15 residues. The V gene's germline CDR1 is SNHLY and CDR2 FYNNEI. Unmatched junction bases numbered 4, after V lost 0 bases and J lost 2 bases. CDR3 bases: TGTGCCAGCAGTGAAGCCTCTAGCGGAACCTACGAGCAGTACTTC. This translates into CASSEASSGTYEQYF. The variable domain in full, completed from reference TRBV2 and TRBJ2-7, reads EPEVTQTPSHQVTQMGQEVILRCVPISNHLYFYWYRQILGQKVEFLVSFYNNEISEKSEIFDDQFSVERPDGSNFTLKIRSTKLEDSAMYFCASSEASSGTYEQYFGPGTRLTVT.

The chain links TRBV12-3 or TRBV12-4 to TRBJ1-1; D may be TRBD1 (6 bases). V was trimmed by 8 bases and J by 7 bases, leaving 14 bases between them. The CDR3 runs to 12 residues. CDR3 sequence (DNA): TGTGCCAGCCACAGGGATAACGGTGAAGCTTTCTTT. Protein: CASHRDNGEAFF.

The chain is built from TRBV4-3 and TRBJ2-2, with TRBD2 matching over 11 bases. The CDR3 consists of 18 residues. Germline values: CDR1 LGHNA, CDR2 YSLEER. The V segment lost 0 bases and the J segment 6 bases; nucleotides outside the gene matches: 9. CDR3 sequence reads: CASSQDGLAGGFSGELFF. The CDR3 DNA follows: TGCGCCAGCAGCCAAGATGGTCTAGCGGGGGGTTTCTCCGGGGAGCTGTTTTTT.

The rearrangement uses TRBV5-1 and TRBJ2-5; D call uncertain. CDR1 SGHRS and CDR2 YFSETQ come from the germline V gene. The CDR3 is 13 amino acids. V was pared by 0 bases and J by 5 bases, with 8 bases between. The CDR3 loop is CASSLELVETQYF. For the CDR3, the DNA is TGCGCCAGCAGCTTGGAGTTGGTGGAGACCCAGTACTTC.

The V and J genes are TRBV7-9 and TRBJ1-4, with a weak D call TRBD1 (5 bases). V was cut by 3 bases and J by 12 bases, with 11 bases left in between. Per the germline V gene, CDR1 is SEHNR and CDR2 is FQNEAQ (reference sequence). The CDR3 extends over 12 amino acids. The CDR3 DNA is TGTGCCAGCAGCTTTGGCGGGGACGAACTGTTTTTT. Translated: CASSFGGDELFF. The full variable domain, rest sourced from reference TRBV7-9 and TRBJ1-4, is DTGVSQNPRHKITKRGQNVTFRCDPISEHNRLYWYRQTLGQGPEFLTYFQNEAQLEKSRLLSDRFSAERPKGSFSTLEIQRTEQGDSAMYLCASSFGGDELFFGSGTQLSVL.

This chain connects TRBV7-8 to TRBJ2-7; D is unresolved. Trimming cost V 1 base and J 1 base, with 8 bases left between them. This CDR3 has 14 residues. Germline V gives CDR1 SGHVS, CDR2 FQNEAQ. The CDR3 DNA is TGTGCCAGCAGCTTAGTGGGCTCGTCCTACGAGCAGTACTTC. Translation gives CASSLVGSSYEQYF.

The J gene is TRBJ2-5, the V gene TRBV6-4, with 9 positions matching TRBD2. The germline gives CDR1 MRHNA, CDR2 SNTAGT. V was pared by 4 bases and J by 2 bases, with 5 bases of the junction left unmatched. This CDR3 comprises 15 residues. The CDR3 region is CASSATSGRQETQYF. CDR3 coding DNA: TGTGCCAGCAGTGCTACTAGCGGGCGTCAAGAGACCCAGTACTTC.

The V call is TRBV9, the J call TRBJ2-2; the match to TRBD2 covers 8 bases. V gave up 0 bases and J gave up 4 bases; unmatched junction bases: 2. The CDR3 extends over 15 amino acids. Per germline, CDR1 SGDLS and CDR2 YYNGEE. The CDR3 loop is CASSVAGGLTGELFF. The CDR3 region has the DNA TGTGCCAGCAGCGTAGCGGGAGGGCTCACCGGGGAGCTGTTTTTT.

The rearrangement links TRBV27 to TRBJ1-2; D might be TRBD1 (5 bases). Germline V gene data show CDR1 as MNHEY and CDR2 as SMNVEV (reference sequence). The germline V and J ends were trimmed by 7 bases and 6 bases, with 24 bases remaining between them. The CDR3 is made up of 16 amino acids. The CDR3 region is CASTAWGTNLGDGYTF. For the CDR3, the DNA is TGTGCCAGCACCGCTTGGGGCACCAACCTTGGGGATGGCTACACCTTC.

The sample holds one count of this clone. The chain employs TRBV7-9 and TRBJ2-1; 10 nucleotides align to TRBD2. CDR3 length: 16 residues. J gave up 9 bases and V 1 base, and 9 bases lay outside the gene matches. Germline V gives CDR1 SEHNR, CDR2 FQNEAQ (reference sequence). CDR3 sequence: CASSLDLAGGLIEQFF. For the CDR3, the DNA is TGTGCCAGCAGCTTAGATTTAGCGGGAGGATTAATTGAGCAGTTCTTC.

The chain links TRBV9 to TRBJ1-1; D not resolved. The CDR3 is 15 amino acids. Germline lookup yields CDR1 SGDLS and CDR2 YYNGEE. V was trimmed by 0 bases and J by 0 bases, leaving 9 bases between them. The CDR3 protein is CASSVGEEMNTEAFF. The CDR3 DNA follows: TGTGCCAGCAGCGTAGGTGAAGAGATGAACACTGAAGCTTTCTTT.

The V gene is TRBV1, the J gene TRBJ2-5; the table's D call, TRBD2, has no DNA check behind it. TRBV1 is noted as a pseudogene. CDR3 length equals 16 residues. This CDR3 is CTSSQVTPQDLGTQYF. CDR3 DNA: TGCACCAGCAGCCAAGTGACTCCCCAAGATCTAGGGACCCAGTACTTC.

This chain joins TRBV4-1 and TRBJ1-1; a weak D match, TRBD1 (5 bases). Trimming took 4 bases from V and 10 from J, leaving 19 bases between them. CDR3 length: 14 amino acids. Germline V gives CDR1 MGHRA, CDR2 YSYEKL. The CDR3 DNA follows: TGCGCCAGCAGCCTATCAAGGGGTGTTGTTGTAGCTTTCTTT. Its protein is CASSLSRGVVVAFF.

This chain joins TRBV3-1 (or the pseudogene TRBV3-2) and TRBJ1-2; no reliable D call. Germline values: CDR1 LGHDT, CDR2 YNNKEL (reference sequence). The CDR3 totals 12 residues. V was pared by 4 bases and J by 8 bases, with 11 bases between. The CDR3 is CASSPSPGGYTF. Here the CDR3 DNA reads TGTGCCAGCAGCCCCTCTCCCGGGGGCTACACCTTC.

V is TRBV13 and J is TRBJ1-2; no clear D gene. V dropped 2 bases and J dropped 2 bases, with 12 bases sitting between them. The CDR3 length is 15 residues. Germline CDR1 and CDR2: PRHDT and FYEKMQ (reference sequence). The CDR3 bases are TGTGCCAGCAGCTTACGGGTCAGAACCAACTATGGCTACACCTTC. Amino acids: CASSLRVRTNYGYTF.

The V call is TRBV27, the J call TRBJ2-7; TRBD2 matches 12 bases. The CDR3 has 15 amino acids. Germline lookup yields CDR1 MNHEY and CDR2 SMNVEV (reference sequence). Trimming at V came to 3 bases and at J to 3 bases, leaving 3 bases not matched to a gene. The CDR3 reads CASSFGTSGFYEQYF. CDR3 DNA: TGTGCCAGCAGTTTCGGGACTAGCGGGTTCTACGAGCAGTACTTC.

This rearrangement joins TRBV28 to TRBJ1-5; tentative D call: TRBD1 (6 bases). The CDR3 is made up of 13 amino acids. V was shortened by 6 bases and J by 6 bases, with 12 bases between the two germline ends. Germline V gene data show CDR1 as MDHEN and CDR2 as SYDVKM. For the CDR3, the DNA is TGTGCCAGCAGCTCTGACAGGAGTCAGCCCCAGCATTTT. Translation gives CASSSDRSQPQHF. The full variable domain, rest sourced from reference TRBV28 and TRBJ1-5, is DVKVTQSSRYLVKRTGEKVFLECVQDMDHENMFWYRQDPGLGLRLIYFSYDVKMKEKGDIPEGYSVSREKKERFSLILESASTNQTSMYLCASSSDRSQPQHFGDGTRLSIL.

This chain joins TRBV7-2 and TRBJ2-1; D is unclear. The CDR3 runs 13 residues. CDR1 is SGHTA, CDR2 FQGNSA, per germline. With 1 base removed from V and 5 bases from J, the gap between germline ends came to 6 bases. The chain's CDR3 is CASSLGYNNEQFF. As DNA, the CDR3 is TGTGCCAGCAGCTTAGGTTATAACAATGAGCAGTTCTTC.

This clone was detected only once. The V and J genes are TRBV4-3 and TRBJ2-3; 10 nucleotides align to TRBD2. There are 15 residues in the CDR3. The V and J ends lost 0 bases and 7 bases, in that order; junction bases with no gene match: 4. In germline, CDR1 is LGHNA, CDR2 YSLEER. Here the CDR3 reads CASSQEGLAWHTQYF. The CDR3 DNA is TGCGCCAGCAGCCAAGAGGGACTAGCGTGGCATACGCAGTATTTT.

Written as DNA, the CDR3 is TGTGCCAGCAGCCGTCTAGGTAACTATGGCTACACCTTC. Its protein product is CASSRLGNYGYTF. The rearrangement uses TRBV5-6 and TRBJ1-2; D remains ambiguous. V was pared by 4 bases and J by 1 base, with 8 bases between. From germline, CDR1 is SGHDT and CDR2 YYEEEE. CDR3 size: 13 residues.

The CDR3: CASSAGTGLGELFF. CDR3 sequence (DNA): TGTGCCAGCTCGGCCGGGACAGGGCTCGGGGAGCTGTTTTTT. The V call is TRBV18, the J call TRBJ2-2; 9 bases fit TRBD1. The CDR3 consists of 14 residues. The germline CDR1 and CDR2 sequences are KGHSH and LQKENI. Losses at the gene ends were 6 bases for V and 7 bases for J; bases not matched to a gene: 6.

This clone has only one observation. V gene TRBV11-3 combines with J gene TRBJ2-2, with D unclear. Per the germline V gene, CDR1 is SGHNT and CDR2 is YENEEA. The length of the CDR3 is 14 residues. The V and J ends lost 5 bases and 0 bases respectively, with 7 bases between them. The CDR3 DNA is TGTGCCAGCAGCATGGGTCCGAACACCGGGGAGCTGTTTTTT. Translating it yields CASSMGPNTGELFF.

Only one count was recorded for this clone. The chain links TRBV3-1 (or the pseudogene TRBV3-2) to TRBJ1-5; the D is unclear. Germline-derived CDR1 and CDR2 are LGHDT and YNNKEL (reference sequence). The CDR3 runs 15 residues. V was pared by 4 bases and J by 5 bases, with 15 bases between. DNA of the CDR3: TGTGCCAGCAGCCCCGGGGTCGGTGAGTATCAGCCCCAGCATTTT. It yields the protein CASSPGVGEYQPQHF.

This clone was detected a few times. The chain has TRBV6-4 and TRBJ2-2; 9 nucleotides agree with TRBD2. The germline CDR1 and CDR2 sequences are MRHNA and SNTAGT. The CDR3 is 17 amino acids. V gave up 0 bases and J gave up 6 bases; unmatched junction bases: 8. The CDR3 region is CASSDSRVAGDPGELFF. The DNA of the CDR3 is TGTGCCAGCAGTGACTCGAGGGTAGCGGGAGACCCCGGGGAGCTGTTTTTT.